These T cell receptor beta chains were read from a single sample in a study of cytomegalovirus exposure and HLA in healthy donors. Repertoires were generated with immunoSEQ multiplex PCR, while TCRdb's copy carries only in-frame clones and drops some. The table has 200,000 to 250,000 clones, around 76% seen once. Sequenced sample: PBMCs. All receptors derive from a middle-aged woman in good health and CMV-seropositive. Each CDR3 is given with its conserved first and last residue.

v_call,cdr3_aa
TRBV4-3,CASSQESDLNTGELFF
TRBV14,CASSRTRDSTQYF
TRBV7-3,CASSPRGEETQYF
TRBV19,CASSISGGAWGEQFF
TRBV5-4,CASSLGRGGRNEQYF
TRBV11-3,CASSSRLAPWGEQFF
TRBV2,CASKRVVRSNQPQHF
TRBV7-2,CASSPYRGGEKLFF
TRBV6-4,CASSPGQGRTAFF
TRBV10-3,CAISGQQGSNQPQHF
TRBV5-1,CASSLVVLAGATYEQYF
TRBV13,CASMIGRAGEQYF
TRBV4-1,CASSQRGGDTQYF
TRBV5-1,CASSLEILRGYEQYF
TRBV18,CASSDPLGGDTQYF
TRBV27,CASSPRGTVGYNEQFF
TRBV7-8,CASSARQGPYEQYF
TRBV5-6,CASSEGAETQYF
TRBV2,CASSEGLGTSGYNEQFF
TRBV5-1,CASSSTRNTEAFF
TRBV11-2,CASSLRLQGDTEAFF
TRBV4-3,CASNPGGLGTYEQYF
TRBV30,CAWREVTYEQYF
TRBV7-3,CASSLSRGGGYNSPLHF
TRBV2,CASSVVPLGFSSGRGTYEQYF
TRBV5-1,CASSLEGTGYEKLFF
TRBV13,CASSLGAMSTDTQYF
TRBV4-1,CASSQDVLVTGIKNIQYF
TRBV4-3,CASSQDFGTSAGYYNEQFF
TRBV4-2,CASSSQPHEGTDTQYF
TRBV11-2,CASSSYRGLVYGYTF
TRBV10-3,CAIKSNGVNTEAFF
TRBV4-1,CASSQGWGTSSTGELFF